One sample yielded the 5 T cell receptor delta chains listed below, sequenced in a study of fetal and pediatric gammadelta thymocytes. TCRdb re-analyzed the reads via CATT. The sample holds roughly 2,000 delta-chain clones, more than 20% seen once. Sample: non-Vgamma9Vdelta2 gamma-delta T cells from the thymus. Subset meaning: CD3+gammadeltaTCR+ thymocytes not co-expressing Vgamma9 and Vdelta2. Every receptor here comes from a child who underwent cardiac surgery and was recorded as healthy.

Worth noting for this clone: A far larger clone differs by one base, so this is likely a read error. This CDR3 is also generated by other DNA sequences in the sample. The chain is built from TRDV1 and TRDJ1; 11 positions agree with TRDD3. Germline CDR1 is TSWWSYY and CDR2 is QGS. J lost 0 bases, V lost 5 bases, and 32 bases had no gene match. The CDR3 totals 25 residues. In DNA form, the CDR3 reads TGTGCTCTTGGGCCCCCGGGGGGATCTCCTACGTCCCGAACTGGGGGATATGGGTACACCGATAAACTCATCTTT. Translating it yields CALGPPGGSPTSRTGGYGYTDKLIF.

This clone is categorized as medium-sized. The identical CDR3 is also encoded by other nucleotide sequences in the sample. The rearrangement links TRDV1 to TRDJ1; D tentatively fits TRDD2 or TRDD3 (5 bases each). The CDR3 runs to 24 residues. Germline V gives CDR1 TSWWSYY, CDR2 QGS. The V end was cut by 0 bases, the J end by 0 bases, with 35 bases between. CDR3 loop: CALGELPSPSNSRGLHHYTDKLIF. The CDR3 region has the DNA TGTGCTCTTGGGGAACTCCCGTCTCCTTCAAACTCAAGGGGACTACATCATTACACCGATAAACTCATCTTT.

The V gene is TRDV1, the J gene TRDJ1, with D perhaps TRDD3 (6 bases). The CDR3 loop spans 20 amino acids. Germline CDR1 is TSWWSYY and CDR2 is QGS. The V end lost 1 base, the J end lost 1 base, and 25 bases lay between the germline ends. The CDR3 DNA reads TGTGCTCTTGGGGAACCCCGGCCTTCTCTAGATGGGGGGTTCACCGATAAACTCATCTTT. The encoded protein is CALGEPRPSLDGGFTDKLIF.

A remark on this clone: A much larger clone lies one base from this, so it may be a read error. This rearrangement joins TRDV1 to TRDJ1, with 7 bases identical to TRDD3. V trimming: 0 bases; J trimming: 3 bases; junction bases outside the gene matches: 19. The CDR3 runs 20 residues. CDR1 is TSWWSYY and CDR2 is QGS in the germline V gene. The CDR3 nucleotides are TGTGCTCTTGGGGAACTAGGCGCTTGCTGGGGGGATGTCGGTGCCGATAAACTCATCTTT. It translates to CALGELGACWGDVGADKLIF.

By its share, this clone is medium-sized. This chain links TRDV1 with TRDJ1; TRDD2 or TRDD3 may be the D gene (7 bases each). CDR1 TSWWSYY and CDR2 QGS come from the germline V gene. This CDR3 spans 20 amino acids. Trimming removed 3 bases at V and 0 bases at J, with 26 bases between. DNA of the CDR3: TGTGCTCTTGGGGAGAGTTCCTACCGGATTGGGGGACCCTACACCGATAAACTCATCTTT. This gives the protein CALGESSYRIGGPYTDKLIF.